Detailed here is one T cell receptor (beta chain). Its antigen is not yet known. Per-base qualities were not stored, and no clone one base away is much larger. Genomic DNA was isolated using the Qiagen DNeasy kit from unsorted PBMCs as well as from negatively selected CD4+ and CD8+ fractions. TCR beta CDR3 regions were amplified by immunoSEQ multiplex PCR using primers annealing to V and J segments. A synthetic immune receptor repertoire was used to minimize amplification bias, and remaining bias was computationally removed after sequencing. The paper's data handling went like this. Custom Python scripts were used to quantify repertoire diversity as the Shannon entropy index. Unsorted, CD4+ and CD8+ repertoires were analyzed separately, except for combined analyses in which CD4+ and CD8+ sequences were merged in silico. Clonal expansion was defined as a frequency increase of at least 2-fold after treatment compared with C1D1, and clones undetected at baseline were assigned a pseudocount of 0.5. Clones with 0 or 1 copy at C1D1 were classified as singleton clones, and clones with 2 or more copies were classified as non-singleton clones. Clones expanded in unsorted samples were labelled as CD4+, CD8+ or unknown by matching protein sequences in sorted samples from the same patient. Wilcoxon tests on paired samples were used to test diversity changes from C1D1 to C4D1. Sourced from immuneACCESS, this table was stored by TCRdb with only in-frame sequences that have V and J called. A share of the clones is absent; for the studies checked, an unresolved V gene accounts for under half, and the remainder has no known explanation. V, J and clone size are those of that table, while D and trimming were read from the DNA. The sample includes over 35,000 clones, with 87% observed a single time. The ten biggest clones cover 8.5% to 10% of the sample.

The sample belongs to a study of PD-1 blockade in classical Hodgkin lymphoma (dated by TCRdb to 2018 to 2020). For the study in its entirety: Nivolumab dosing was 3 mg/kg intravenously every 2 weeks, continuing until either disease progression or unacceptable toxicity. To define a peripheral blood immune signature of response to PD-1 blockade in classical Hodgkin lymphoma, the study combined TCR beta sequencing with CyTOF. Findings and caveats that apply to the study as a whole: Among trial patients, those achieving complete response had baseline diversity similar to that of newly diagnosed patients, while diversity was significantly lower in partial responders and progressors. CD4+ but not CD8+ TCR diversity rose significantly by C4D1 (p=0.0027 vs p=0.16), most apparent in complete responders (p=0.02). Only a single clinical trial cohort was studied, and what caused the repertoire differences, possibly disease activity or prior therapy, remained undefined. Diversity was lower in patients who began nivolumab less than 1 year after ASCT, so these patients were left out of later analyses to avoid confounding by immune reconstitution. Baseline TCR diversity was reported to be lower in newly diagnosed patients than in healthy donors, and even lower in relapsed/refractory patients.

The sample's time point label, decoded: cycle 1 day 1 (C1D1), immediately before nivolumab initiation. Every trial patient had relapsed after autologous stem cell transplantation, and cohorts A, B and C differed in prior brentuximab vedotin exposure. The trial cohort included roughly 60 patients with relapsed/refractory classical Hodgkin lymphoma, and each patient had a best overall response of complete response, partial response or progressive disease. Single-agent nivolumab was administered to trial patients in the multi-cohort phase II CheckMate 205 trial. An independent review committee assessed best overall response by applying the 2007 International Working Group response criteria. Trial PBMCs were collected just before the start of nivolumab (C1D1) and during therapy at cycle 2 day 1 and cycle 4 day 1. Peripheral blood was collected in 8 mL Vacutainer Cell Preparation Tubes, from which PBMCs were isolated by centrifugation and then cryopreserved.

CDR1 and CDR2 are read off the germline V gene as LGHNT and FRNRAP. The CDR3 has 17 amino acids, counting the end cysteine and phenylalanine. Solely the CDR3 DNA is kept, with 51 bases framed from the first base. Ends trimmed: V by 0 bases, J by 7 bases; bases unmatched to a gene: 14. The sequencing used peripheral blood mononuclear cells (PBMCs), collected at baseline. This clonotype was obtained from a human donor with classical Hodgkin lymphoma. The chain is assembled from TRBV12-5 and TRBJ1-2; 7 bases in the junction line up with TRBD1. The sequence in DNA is TGTGCTAGTGGTTTGGTCCAACCCCTGACAGGGATGGGTGGCTACACCTTC. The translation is CASGLVQPLTGMGGYTF.